One and the same sample provided the 16 T cell receptor beta chains below, sequenced in a study of blood T cell repertoires in COVID-19. Profiling relied on immunoSEQ multiplex PCR, and the TCRdb table lists in-frame clones only, not all of them. The sample holds 200,000 to 250,000 clones; 82% are singletons and the top ten take 3.5% to 4%. Specimen: peripheral blood. The receptors come from an elderly woman with acute or convalescent COVID-19.

This clone has just one count. The V gene is TRBV6-6, the J gene TRBJ1-6, with 8 bases that match TRBD1. J lost 10 bases, V lost 6 bases, and 5 bases had no gene match. Germline CDR1 MNHNY, CDR2 SVGAGI (reference sequence). This CDR3 spans 13 amino acids. Here the CDR3 reads CASSQGAGSPLHF. The CDR3 nucleotides are TGTGCCAGCAGCCAGGGGGCAGGATCACCCCTCCACTTT.

The chain couples TRBV5-4 to TRBJ1-1; no reliable D call. Germline lookup yields CDR1 SGHNT and CDR2 YYREEE (reference sequence). The CDR3 is 14 amino acids. V was shortened by 2 bases and J by 0 bases, with 8 bases between the two germline ends. In DNA form, the CDR3 reads TGTGCCAGCAGCTTAATCGGGGTGAACACTGAAGCTTTCTTT. Translation gives CASSLIGVNTEAFF.

The J gene is TRBJ1-6, the V gene TRBV4-2, with 7 bases that match TRBD1. In germline, CDR1 is LGHNA, CDR2 YNFKEQ. V shed 4 bases and J 7 bases; nucleotides not matched to a gene: 10. The CDR3 consists of 16 residues. CDR3 sequence (DNA): TGTGCCAGCAGCCCCTTGACGGTACAGGGGAATTCACCCCTCCACTTT. Amino acids: CASSPLTVQGNSPLHF.

The rearrangement joins TRBV6-2 or TRBV6-3 to TRBJ1-5; a possible D gene is TRBD1 (6 bases). V dropped 6 bases and J dropped 1 base, with 16 bases sitting between them. There are 16 residues in the CDR3. In germline, CDR1 is MNHEY, CDR2 SVGEGT. The CDR3 is CASSPYQGRSNQPQHF. The CDR3 DNA follows: TGTGCCAGCAGCCCGTATCAGGGGAGAAGCAATCAGCCCCAGCATTTT.

The J gene is TRBJ2-7, the V gene TRBV27; 13 nucleotides align to TRBD2. The J segment lost 2 bases and the V segment lost 5 bases, leaving 6 bases of the junction unmatched. The V gene's germline CDR1 is MNHEY and CDR2 SMNVEV (reference sequence). The CDR3 length is 16 residues. The CDR3 coding sequence is TGTGCCAGCAGTAACAGGGGACTAGCGGGGCCCTACGAGCAGTACTTC. Its translation is CASSNRGLAGPYEQYF.

This chain joins TRBV7-9 and TRBJ2-1; 9 nucleotides agree with TRBD2. Germline V CDR1 and CDR2: SEHNR, FQNEAQ (reference sequence). With V trimmed by 2 bases and J by 7 bases, 6 bases remained unmatched. CDR3 length: 15 amino acids. The CDR3 sequence: CASSLFLAGLNEQFF. The CDR3, as DNA: TGTGCCAGCAGCTTATTCCTAGCGGGGTTGAATGAGCAGTTCTTC.

The genes are TRBV6-1 and TRBJ1-1; 9 positions match TRBD1. This CDR3 has 17 amino acids. The V gene's germline CDR1 is MNHNS and CDR2 SASEGT. The junction had 13 bases not matched to a gene; V was cut back by 4 bases and J by 4 bases. The CDR3 DNA sequence: TGTGCCAGCAGTGTTCGACAGGGGGTTGATTTGAGCACTGAAGCTTTCTTT. This encodes CASSVRQGVDLSTEAFF.

This clone has more than one count but fewer than ten. Here the CDR3 DNA reads TGTGCCAGCAGCTTATCAGTAGCTAGCAATCAGCCCCAGCATTTT. Its translation: CASSLSVASNQPQHF. The J gene is TRBJ1-5, the V gene TRBV7-2; D not certain. V gave up 2 bases and J gave up 0 bases, with 8 bases separating them. The CDR3 length is 15 residues. The germline gives CDR1 SGHTA, CDR2 FQGNSA.

V and J are TRBV9 and TRBJ2-4, with 7 bases lining up with TRBD2. The CDR3 is made up of 16 amino acids. Germline V gives CDR1 SGDLS, CDR2 YYNGEE. The junction had 12 bases not matched to a gene; V was cut back by 3 bases and J by 6 bases. CDR3 loop: CASSARGGREPNIQYF. As DNA, the CDR3 is TGTGCCAGCAGCGCTCGAGGAGGGAGGGAACCAAACATTCAGTACTTC.

The chain recombines TRBV7-9 with TRBJ1-1; D possibly corresponds to TRBD1 (6 bases). CDR1 is SEHNR, CDR2 FQNEAQ, per germline (reference sequence). Trimming left V 3 bases short and J 3 bases short, with 11 bases between. This CDR3 is built from 14 residues. Here the CDR3 reads CASSFTGSDTEAFF. The CDR3 DNA sequence: TGTGCCAGCAGCTTTACAGGGTCAGACACTGAAGCTTTCTTT. The full variable domain, with the rest looked up from reference TRBV7-9 and TRBJ1-1, is DTGVSQNPRHKITKRGQNVTFRCDPISEHNRLYWYRQTLGQGPEFLTYFQNEAQLEKSRLLSDRFSAERPKGSFSTLEIQRTEQGDSAMYLCASSFTGSDTEAFFGQGTRLTVV.

The gene calls are TRBV30 and TRBJ1-5; no clear D. The germline CDR1 and CDR2 sequences are GTSNPN and SVGIG (reference sequence). Trimming removed 2 bases at V and 4 bases at J, with 9 bases between. This CDR3 is 13 amino acids long. As DNA, the CDR3 is TGTGCCTGGAGTTCGTCAGAAAATCAGCCCCAGCATTTT. Amino acid sequence: CAWSSSENQPQHF.

With respect to this clone: The same CDR3 also results from other DNA sequences found in this sample. The V and J genes are TRBV3-1 (or the pseudogene TRBV3-2) and TRBJ2-5; D remains ambiguous. CDR1 LGHDT and CDR2 YNNKEL come from the germline V gene (reference sequence). CDR3 length: 12 amino acids. V dropped 0 bases and J dropped 5 bases, with 4 bases sitting between them. The CDR3 loop reads CASSQDRETQYF. The CDR3 DNA is TGTGCCAGCAGCCAAGATCGGGAGACCCAGTACTTC.

The rearrangement links TRBV6-5 to TRBJ2-7; 8 nucleotides line up with TRBD1. Germline lookup yields CDR1 MNHEY and CDR2 SVGAGI. With 6 bases clipped from V and 0 bases from J, the junction kept 7 bases outside the gene matches. The CDR3 runs 15 residues. The DNA of the CDR3 is TGTGCCAGCAGGTCGACAGGGGCCCTCTCCTACGAGCAGTACTTC. It yields the protein CASRSTGALSYEQYF.

On this clone itself: Other DNA sequences within the sample encode an identical CDR3. Here the CDR3 DNA reads TGTGCCACCAGCAGAGATCTGGGGACAGAGTATGGCTACACCTTC. Protein product: CATSRDLGTEYGYTF. The V and J genes are TRBV15 and TRBJ1-2; 7 nucleotides line up with TRBD1. Trimming took 0 bases from V and 5 from J; bases not matched to a gene: 6. CDR1 is LNHNV and CDR2 is YYDKDF in the germline V gene (reference sequence). This CDR3 is 15 amino acids long.

This clone was picked up one time. V and J are TRBV6-1 and TRBJ1-1, with D possibly matching TRBD1 (6 bases). Between the trimmed V and J ends, which lost 2 bases and 9 bases, there was a span of 13 bases. This CDR3 is built from 13 residues. From germline, CDR1 is MNHNS and CDR2 SASEGT. CDR3 nucleotide sequence: TGTGCCAGCAGTGAAACTCAGGGGCTGCAAGCTTTCTTT. Residues: CASSETQGLQAFF.

DNA for the CDR3: TGTGCCAGCAGCTTAGCGAGGGGACAGACGTCTAACTATGGCTACACCTTC. Protein product: CASSLARGQTSNYGYTF. The chain combines TRBV7-8 with TRBJ1-2; 7 nucleotides line up with TRBD1. This CDR3 is built from 17 residues. Germline CDR1 reads SGHVS; CDR2 reads FQNEAQ. V shed 0 bases, J shed 0 bases, and the junction held 7 bases outside the gene matches.